Detailed here is one T cell receptor beta chain. The antigen remains unidentified. The sample belongs to a study of T cell repertoires in cytomegalovirus infection. Study-level background: Indicated by public TCR beta signatures were CMV infection and matching HLA type.

This CDR3 spans 15 amino acids. In germline, CDR1 is KGHSY, CDR2 FQNENV. V was clipped by 0 bases and J by 2 bases, with 11 bases between them. In TCRdb, the reads were re-called with MiXCR into one record per CDR3 protein. The sample consists of some 800,000 distinct CDR3 sequences, approximately 32% of them appearing once. Overall study results and limits: HLA-C-restricted CMV clonotypes gave the most frequent clonotype in two of eight donors.

This sample comprised cultured CD8+ T cells from PBMCs, obtained from culture after CMV antigen stimulation. The chain employs TRBV16 and TRBJ2-7; D uncertain. The receptor comes from a human donor in good health (CMV status not recorded). Some clones in this sample may be carry-over from other donors' samples. CDR3 protein: CASSQSEAPTYEQYF. The DNA of the CDR3 is TGTGCCAGCAGCCAATCAGAAGCACCTACCTACGAGCAGTACTTC.